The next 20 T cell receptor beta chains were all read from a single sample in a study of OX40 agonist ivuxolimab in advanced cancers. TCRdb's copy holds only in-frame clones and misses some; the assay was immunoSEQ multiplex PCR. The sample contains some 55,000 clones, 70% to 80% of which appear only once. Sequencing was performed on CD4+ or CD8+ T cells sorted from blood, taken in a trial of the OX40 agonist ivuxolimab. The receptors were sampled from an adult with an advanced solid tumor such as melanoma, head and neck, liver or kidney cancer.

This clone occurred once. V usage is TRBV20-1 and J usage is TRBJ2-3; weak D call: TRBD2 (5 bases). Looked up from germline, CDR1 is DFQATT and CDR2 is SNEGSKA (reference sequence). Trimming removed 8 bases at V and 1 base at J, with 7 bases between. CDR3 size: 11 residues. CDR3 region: CSSRGTDTQYF. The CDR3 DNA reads TGCAGTTCGAGGGGCACAGATACGCAGTATTTT.

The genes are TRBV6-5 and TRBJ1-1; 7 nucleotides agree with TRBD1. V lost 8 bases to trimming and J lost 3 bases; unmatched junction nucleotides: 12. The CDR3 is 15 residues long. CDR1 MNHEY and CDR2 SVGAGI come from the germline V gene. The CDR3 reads CASGSLRGRDTEAFF. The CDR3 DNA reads TGTGCCAGCGGCTCTTTGAGGGGGCGGGACACTGAAGCTTTCTTT.

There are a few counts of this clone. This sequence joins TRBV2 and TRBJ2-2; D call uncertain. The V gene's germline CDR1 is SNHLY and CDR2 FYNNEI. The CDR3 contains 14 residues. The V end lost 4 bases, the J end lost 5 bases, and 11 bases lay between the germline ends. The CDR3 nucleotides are TGTGCCAGCAGTGTATGGGTAGTGACCGGGGAGCTGTTTTTT. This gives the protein CASSVWVVTGELFF. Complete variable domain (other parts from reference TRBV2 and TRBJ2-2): EPEVTQTPSHQVTQMGQEVILRCVPISNHLYFYWYRQILGQKVEFLVSFYNNEISEKSEIFDDQFSVERPDGSNFTLKIRSTKLEDSAMYFCASSVWVVTGELFFGEGSRLTVL.

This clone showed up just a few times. CDR3 in DNA: TGTGCCAGCAGCGTACCCTGGGGCCTGGAGGGCTACACCTTC. Protein product: CASSVPWGLEGYTF. The rearrangement links TRBV9 to TRBJ1-2, with D tentatively TRBD1 (5 bases). This CDR3 comprises 14 residues. Between the trimmed V and J ends, which lost 1 base and 8 bases, there was a span of 15 bases. Germline assignment: CDR1 SGDLS and CDR2 YYNGEE.

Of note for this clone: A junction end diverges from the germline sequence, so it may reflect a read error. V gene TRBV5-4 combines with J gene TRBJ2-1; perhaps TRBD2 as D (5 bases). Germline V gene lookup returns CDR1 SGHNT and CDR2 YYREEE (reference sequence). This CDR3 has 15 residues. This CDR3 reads CAGSFDPGTGNEQFF. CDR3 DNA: TGTGCCGGCAGCTTTGATCCGGGAACGGGGAATGAGCAGTTCTTC.

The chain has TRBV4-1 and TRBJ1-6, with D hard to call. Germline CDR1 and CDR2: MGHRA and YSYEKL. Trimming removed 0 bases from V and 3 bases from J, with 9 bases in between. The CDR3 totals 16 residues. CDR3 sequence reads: CASSQDRRFYNSPLHF. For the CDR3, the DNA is TGCGCCAGCAGCCAAGATCGACGGTTCTATAATTCACCCCTCCACTTT.

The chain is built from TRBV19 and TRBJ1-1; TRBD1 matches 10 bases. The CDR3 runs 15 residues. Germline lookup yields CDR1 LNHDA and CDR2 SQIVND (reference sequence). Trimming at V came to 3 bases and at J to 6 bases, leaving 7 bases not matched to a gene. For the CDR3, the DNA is TGTGCCAGTAGTATCCGTCCCGGGACAGGGGCTGAAGCTTTCTTT. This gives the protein CASSIRPGTGAEAFF.

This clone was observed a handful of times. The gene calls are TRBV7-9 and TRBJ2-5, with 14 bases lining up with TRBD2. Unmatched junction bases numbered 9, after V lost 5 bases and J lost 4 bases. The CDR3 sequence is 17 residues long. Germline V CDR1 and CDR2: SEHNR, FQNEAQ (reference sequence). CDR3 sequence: CASSTDRLAGGRETQYF. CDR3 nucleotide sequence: TGTGCCAGCAGCACCGACCGACTAGCGGGGGGGCGAGAGACCCAGTACTTC.

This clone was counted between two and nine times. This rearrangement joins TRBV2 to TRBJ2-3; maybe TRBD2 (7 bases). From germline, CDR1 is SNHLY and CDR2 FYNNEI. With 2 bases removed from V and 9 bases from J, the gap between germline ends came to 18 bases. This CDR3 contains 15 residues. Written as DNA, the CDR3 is TGTGCCAGCAGTGAACTCCGGGGGGCAGGGGAGACGCAGTATTTT. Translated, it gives CASSELRGAGETQYF.

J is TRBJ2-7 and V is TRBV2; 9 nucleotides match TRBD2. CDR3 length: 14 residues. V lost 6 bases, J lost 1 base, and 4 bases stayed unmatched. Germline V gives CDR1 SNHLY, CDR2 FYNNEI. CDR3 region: CASRQTSGSYEQYF. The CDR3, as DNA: TGTGCCAGCAGGCAGACTAGCGGATCCTACGAGCAGTACTTC. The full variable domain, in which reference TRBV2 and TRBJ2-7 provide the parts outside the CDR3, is EPEVTQTPSHQVTQMGQEVILRCVPISNHLYFYWYRQILGQKVEFLVSFYNNEISEKSEIFDDQFSVERPDGSNFTLKIRSTKLEDSAMYFCASRQTSGSYEQYFGPGTRLTVT.

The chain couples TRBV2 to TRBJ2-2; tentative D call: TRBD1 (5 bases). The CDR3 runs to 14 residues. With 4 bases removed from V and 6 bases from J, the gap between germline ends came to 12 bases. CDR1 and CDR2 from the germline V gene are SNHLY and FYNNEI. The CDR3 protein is CASSVGQFAGELFF. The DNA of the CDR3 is TGTGCCAGCAGTGTAGGACAATTCGCCGGGGAGCTGTTTTTT.

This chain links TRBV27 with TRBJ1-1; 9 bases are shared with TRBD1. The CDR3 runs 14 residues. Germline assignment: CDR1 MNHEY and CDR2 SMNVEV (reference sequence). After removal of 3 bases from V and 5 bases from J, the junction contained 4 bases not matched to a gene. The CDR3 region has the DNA TGTGCCAGCAGTTTTCGGGACAGGGAAACTGAAGCTTTCTTT. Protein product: CASSFRDRETEAFF.

The chain's CDR3 is CASSPGVLNTEAFF. CDR3 nucleotides: TGTGCCAGCAGCCCCGGGGTATTGAACACTGAAGCTTTCTTT. The chain employs TRBV7-8 and TRBJ1-1; the D is unclear. The CDR3 is 14 amino acids. Germline V gene lookup returns CDR1 SGHVS and CDR2 FQNEAQ. The V end lost 5 bases, the J end lost 0 bases, and 10 bases lay between the germline ends.

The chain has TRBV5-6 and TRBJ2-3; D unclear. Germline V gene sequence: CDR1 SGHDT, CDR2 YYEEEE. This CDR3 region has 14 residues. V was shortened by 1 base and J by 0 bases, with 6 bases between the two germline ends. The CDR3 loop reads CASSLLGSTDTQYF. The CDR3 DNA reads TGTGCCAGCAGCTTGTTAGGTAGCACAGATACGCAGTATTTT.

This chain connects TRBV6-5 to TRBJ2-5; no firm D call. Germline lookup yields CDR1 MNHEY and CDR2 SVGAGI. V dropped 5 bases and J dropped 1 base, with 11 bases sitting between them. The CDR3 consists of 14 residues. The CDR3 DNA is TGTGCCAGCAGTATCGTAAGTGCCCAAGAGACCCAGTACTTC. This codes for CASSIVSAQETQYF.

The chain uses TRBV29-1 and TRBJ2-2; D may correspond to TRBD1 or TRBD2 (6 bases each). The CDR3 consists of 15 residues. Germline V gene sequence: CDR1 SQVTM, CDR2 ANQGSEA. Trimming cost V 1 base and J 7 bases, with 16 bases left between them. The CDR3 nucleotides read TGCAGCGTTGAAGCCCACGGGGGCGTTGACGGGGAGCTGTTTTTT. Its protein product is CSVEAHGGVDGELFF.

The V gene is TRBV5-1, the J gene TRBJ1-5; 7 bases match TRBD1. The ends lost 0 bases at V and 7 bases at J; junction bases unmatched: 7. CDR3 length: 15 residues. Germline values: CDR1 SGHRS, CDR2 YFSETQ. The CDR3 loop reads CASSLEGAQGQPQHF. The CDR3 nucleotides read TGCGCCAGCAGCTTGGAGGGGGCGCAGGGACAGCCCCAGCATTTT.

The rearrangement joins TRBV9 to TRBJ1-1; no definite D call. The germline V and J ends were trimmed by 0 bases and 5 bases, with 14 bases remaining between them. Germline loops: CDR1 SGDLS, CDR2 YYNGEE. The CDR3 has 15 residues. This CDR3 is CASSVDPGQRTEAFF. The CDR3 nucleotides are TGTGCCAGCAGCGTAGATCCGGGCCAGAGGACTGAAGCTTTCTTT.

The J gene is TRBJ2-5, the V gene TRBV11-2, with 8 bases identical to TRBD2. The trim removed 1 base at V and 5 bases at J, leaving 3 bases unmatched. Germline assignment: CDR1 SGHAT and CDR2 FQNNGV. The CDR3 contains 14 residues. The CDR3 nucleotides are TGTGCCAGCAGCTTAGTGACGGGGGGGGAGACCCAGTACTTC. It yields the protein CASSLVTGGETQYF.

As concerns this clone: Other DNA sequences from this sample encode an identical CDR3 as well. The CDR3 sequence: CSVEGSYEQYF. Here the CDR3 DNA reads TGCAGCGTTGAAGGTTCCTACGAGCAGTACTTC. The V and J genes are TRBV29-1 and TRBJ2-7; no firm D call. Per the germline V gene, CDR1 is SQVTM and CDR2 is ANQGSEA. The CDR3 totals 11 residues. Trimming left V 1 base short and J 1 base short, with 2 bases between.